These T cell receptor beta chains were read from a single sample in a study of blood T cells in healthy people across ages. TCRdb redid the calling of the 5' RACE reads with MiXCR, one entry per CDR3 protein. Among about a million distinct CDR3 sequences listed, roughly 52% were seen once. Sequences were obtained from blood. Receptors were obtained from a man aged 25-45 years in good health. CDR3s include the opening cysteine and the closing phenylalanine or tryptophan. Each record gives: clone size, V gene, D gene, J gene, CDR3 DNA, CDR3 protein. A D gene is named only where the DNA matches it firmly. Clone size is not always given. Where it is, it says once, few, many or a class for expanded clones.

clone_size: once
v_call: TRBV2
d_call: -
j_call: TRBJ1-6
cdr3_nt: TGTGCCAGCAGTGAAACCGTTCTTTCACCCCTCCACTTT
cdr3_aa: CASSETVLSPLHF

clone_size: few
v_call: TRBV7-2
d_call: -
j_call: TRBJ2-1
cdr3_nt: TGTGCCAGCAGCTCGAAGGCAGTCTACAATGAGCAGTTCTTC
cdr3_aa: CASSSKAVYNEQFF

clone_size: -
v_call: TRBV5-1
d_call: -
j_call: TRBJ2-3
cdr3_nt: TGCGCCAGCAGCTTGAGGGGCGACCGCGATACGCAGTATTTT
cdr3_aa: CASSLRGDRDTQYF

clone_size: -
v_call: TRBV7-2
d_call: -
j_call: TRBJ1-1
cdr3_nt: TGTGCCAGCGGGTTGGGGGGTCCGATGAACACTGAAGCTTTCTTT
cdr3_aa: CASGLGGPMNTEAFF

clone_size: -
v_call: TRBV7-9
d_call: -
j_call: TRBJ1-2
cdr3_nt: TGTGCCAGCAGCTCTATTGAGGGGCGCTTCGTCTATGGCTACACCTTC
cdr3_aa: CASSSIEGRFVYGYTF

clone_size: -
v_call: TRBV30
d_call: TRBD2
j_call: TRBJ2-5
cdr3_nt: TGTGCCTGGAGTGTCTGGGGTAGCGGGGACCAAGAGACCCAGTACTTC
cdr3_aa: CAWSVWGSGDQETQYF

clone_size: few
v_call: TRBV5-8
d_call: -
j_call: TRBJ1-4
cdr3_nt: TGTGCCAGCATTTCCCAGAGGAATGAAAAACTGTTTTTT
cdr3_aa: CASISQRNEKLFF

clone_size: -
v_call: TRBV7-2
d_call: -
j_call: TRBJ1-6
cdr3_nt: TGTGCCAGCAGCTTAGCTTCGGGGGCGTATTCACCCCTCCACTTT
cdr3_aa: CASSLASGAYSPLHF

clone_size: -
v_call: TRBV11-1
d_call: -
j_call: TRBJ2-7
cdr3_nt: TGTGCCAGCAGTTCAAAGCCCGGGTCCGAGCAGTACTTC
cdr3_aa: CASSSKPGSEQYF

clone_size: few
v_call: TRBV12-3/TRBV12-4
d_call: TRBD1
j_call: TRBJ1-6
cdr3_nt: TGTGCCAGCAGTCGGGACAGGGGAATTCAGTCACCCCTCCACTTT
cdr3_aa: CASSRDRGIQSPLHF

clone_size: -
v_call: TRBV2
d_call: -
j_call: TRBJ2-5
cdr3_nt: TGTGCCAGCACTCGATTCGGGGGACAGAGCTACAATGAGCAGTACTTC
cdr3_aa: CASTRFGGQSYNEQYF

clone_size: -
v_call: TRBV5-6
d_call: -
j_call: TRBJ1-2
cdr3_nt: TGTGCCAGCAGCTTGGCCTTTTCGGCAGGCAAACTTTATGGCTACACCTTC
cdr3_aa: CASSLAFSAGKLYGYTF

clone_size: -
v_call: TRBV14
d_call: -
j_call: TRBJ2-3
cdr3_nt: TGTGCCAGCAGCCGTGGTGGGAGCAACACAGATACGCAGTATTTT
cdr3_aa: CASSRGGSNTDTQYF

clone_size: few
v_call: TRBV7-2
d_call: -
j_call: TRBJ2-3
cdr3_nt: TGTGCCAGCAGCTTAGCGCCGGGGAGGACCACAGATACGCAGTATTTT
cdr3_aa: CASSLAPGRTTDTQYF

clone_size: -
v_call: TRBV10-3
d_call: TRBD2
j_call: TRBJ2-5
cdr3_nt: TGTGCCATCAGTGGGTCTAGCGGGGAAGAGACCCAGTACTTC
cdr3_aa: CAISGSSGEETQYF

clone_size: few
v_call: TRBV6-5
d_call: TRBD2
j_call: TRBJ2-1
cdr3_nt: TGTGCCAGCAGTTCCTGGGGGAGGCTAGCGGGGAATGAGCAGTTCTTC
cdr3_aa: CASSSWGRLAGNEQFF

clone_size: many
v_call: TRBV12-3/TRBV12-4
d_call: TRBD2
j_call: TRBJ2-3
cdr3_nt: TGTGCCAGCAGAGTAGCGGGGGGAAGAGATACGCAGTATTTT
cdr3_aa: CASRVAGGRDTQYF

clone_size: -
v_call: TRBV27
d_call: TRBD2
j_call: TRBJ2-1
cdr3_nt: TGTGCCAGCAGCCCCGCAACTAGCGGGAGTGGTGAGCAGTTCTTC
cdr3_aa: CASSPATSGSGEQFF

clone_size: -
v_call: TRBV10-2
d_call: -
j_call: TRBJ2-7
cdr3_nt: TGCGCCAGCAGTGAGAACGGATACTACGAGCAGTACTTC
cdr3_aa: CASSENGYYEQYF

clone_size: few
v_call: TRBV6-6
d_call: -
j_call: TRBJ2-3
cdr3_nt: TGTGCCAGCAGTTACTCCCGGGGCCCCACAGATACGCAGTATTTT
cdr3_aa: CASSYSRGPTDTQYF

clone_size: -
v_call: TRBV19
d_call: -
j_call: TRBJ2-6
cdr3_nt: TGTGCCAGTAGTATCAGTTCTGGGGCCAACGTCCTGACTTTC
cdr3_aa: CASSISSGANVLTF

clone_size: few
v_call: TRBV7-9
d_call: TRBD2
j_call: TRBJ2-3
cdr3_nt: TGTGCCAGCAGCAATAGCGGGGGGGCCACAGATACGCAGTATTTT
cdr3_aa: CASSNSGGATDTQYF

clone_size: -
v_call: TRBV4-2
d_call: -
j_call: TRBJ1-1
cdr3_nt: TGTGCCAGCAGCCAAGATGCGTTGGAACAAACTGAAGCTTTCTTT
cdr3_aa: CASSQDALEQTEAFF

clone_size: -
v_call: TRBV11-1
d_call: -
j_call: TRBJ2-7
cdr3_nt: TGTGCCAGCAGCCCAGGGTGGGGGGTCGGCGAGCAGTACTTC
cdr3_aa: CASSPGWGVGEQYF

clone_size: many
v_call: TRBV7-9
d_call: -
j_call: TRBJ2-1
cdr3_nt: TGTGCCAGCAAACTAGGAGGGGGCAATGAGCAGTTCTTC
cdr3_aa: CASKLGGGNEQFF

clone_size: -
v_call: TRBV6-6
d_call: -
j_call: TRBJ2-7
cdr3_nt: TGTGCCAGCAGTTACTCGAGGGTCTACAATGAGCAGTACTTC
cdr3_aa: CASSYSRVYNEQYF

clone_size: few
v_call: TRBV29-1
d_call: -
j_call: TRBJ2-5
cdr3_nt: TGCAGCGTTGGGGGGCAGTCCGGGGAGACCCAGTACTTC
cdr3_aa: CSVGGQSGETQYF

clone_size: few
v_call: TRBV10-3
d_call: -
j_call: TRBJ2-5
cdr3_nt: TGTGCCATCAAAGACCAAGAGACCCAGTACTTC
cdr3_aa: CAIKDQETQYF

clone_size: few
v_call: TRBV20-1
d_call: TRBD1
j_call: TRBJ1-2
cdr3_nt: TGCAGTCCCCTCCCCAAAGGACAGGCAAATGGCTACACCTTC
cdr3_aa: CSPLPKGQANGYTF

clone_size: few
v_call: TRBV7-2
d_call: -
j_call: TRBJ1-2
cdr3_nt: TGTGCCAGCAGCTCGAGAGAGAGACGGGGGGCGCCTGGCTACACCTTC
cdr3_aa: CASSSRERRGAPGYTF

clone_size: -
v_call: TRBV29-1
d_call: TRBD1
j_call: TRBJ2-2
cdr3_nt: TGCAGCGTCCCGGACAGGGCATCTAACACCGGGGAGCTGTTTTTT
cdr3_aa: CSVPDRASNTGELFF

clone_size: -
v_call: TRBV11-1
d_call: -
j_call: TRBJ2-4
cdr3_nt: TGTGCCAGCACAACAGCAGGGACAAAAAACATTCAGTACTTC
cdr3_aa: CASTTAGTKNIQYF

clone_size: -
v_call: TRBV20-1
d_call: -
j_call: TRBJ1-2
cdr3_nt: TGCAGTGCTAGATTGGGTTGGGGCTACACCTTC
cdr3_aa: CSARLGWGYTF

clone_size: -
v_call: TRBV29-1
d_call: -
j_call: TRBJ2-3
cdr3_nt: TGCAGCGTTGGGGCCGATCGGGTAGATACGCAGTATTTT
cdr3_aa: CSVGADRVDTQYF

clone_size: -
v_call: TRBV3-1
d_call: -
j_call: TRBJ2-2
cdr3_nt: TGTGCCAGCAGCCTTGGACAGCCCACCGGGGAGCTGTTTTTT
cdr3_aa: CASSLGQPTGELFF

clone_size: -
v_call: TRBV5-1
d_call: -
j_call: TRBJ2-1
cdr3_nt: TGCGCCAGCAGCCGCGAGGGACCTGAGCAGTTCTTC
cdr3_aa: CASSREGPEQFF

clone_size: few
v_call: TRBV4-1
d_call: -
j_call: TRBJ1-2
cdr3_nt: TGCGCCAGCAGCCAAGCTGAGTGGACTAACTATGGCTACACCTTC
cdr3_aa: CASSQAEWTNYGYTF

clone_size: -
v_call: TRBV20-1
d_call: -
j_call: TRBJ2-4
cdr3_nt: TGCAGTGCTAGAGTTAGCGGATTGGAGCAGTACTTC
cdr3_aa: CSARVSGLEQYF

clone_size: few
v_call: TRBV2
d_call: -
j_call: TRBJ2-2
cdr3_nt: TGTGCCAGCACCGGGACCCTGAACACCGGGGAGCTGTTTTTT
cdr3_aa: CASTGTLNTGELFF

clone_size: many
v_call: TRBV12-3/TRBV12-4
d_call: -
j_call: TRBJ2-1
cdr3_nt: TGTGCCAGCAGACCACAGACTAGTAACAATGAGCAGTTCTTC
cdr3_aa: CASRPQTSNNEQFF

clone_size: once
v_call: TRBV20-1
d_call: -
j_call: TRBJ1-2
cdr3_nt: TGCAGTGCTAGAGTTACCACCGGGTATGGCTACACCTTC
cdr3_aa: CSARVTTGYGYTF

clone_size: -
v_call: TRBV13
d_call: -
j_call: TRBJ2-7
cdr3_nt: TGTGCCAGCAGCTCACAACCCCGACAACGCTACGAGCAGTACTTC
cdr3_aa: CASSSQPRQRYEQYF

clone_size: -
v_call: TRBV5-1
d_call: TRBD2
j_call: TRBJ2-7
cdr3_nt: TGCGCCAGCAGCTCCCGGACTAGCGTCTACGAGCAGTACTTC
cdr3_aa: CASSSRTSVYEQYF

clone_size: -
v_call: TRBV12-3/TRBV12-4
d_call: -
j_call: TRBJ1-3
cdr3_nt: TGTGCCAGCAGCCCCGGGACGAGCTCTGGAAACACCATATATTTT
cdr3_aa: CASSPGTSSGNTIYF

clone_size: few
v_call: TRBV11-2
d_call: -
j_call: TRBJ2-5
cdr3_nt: TGTGCCAGCAGCTTAGAGTATCGGAGCCAAGAGACCCAGTACTTC
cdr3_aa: CASSLEYRSQETQYF

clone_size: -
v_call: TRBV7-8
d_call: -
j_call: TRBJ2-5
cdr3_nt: TGTGCCAGCAGCCCAATAGCGGAGGGGCGGCAAGAGACCCAGTACTTC
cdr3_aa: CASSPIAEGRQETQYF